The 29 T cell receptor beta chains below come from one sample, sequenced in a study of blood T cell repertoires in COVID-19. The repertoire was sequenced with immunoSEQ multiplex PCR; TCRdb's copy has only in-frame clones and lacks some. The repertoire holds tens of thousands of clones, with approximately 80% as singletons. Sample: peripheral blood. The receptors derive from a woman in her sixties with acute or convalescent COVID-19.

The rearrangement joins TRBV5-6 to TRBJ2-3; D is unresolved. The V end lost 0 bases, the J end lost 6 bases, and 8 bases lay between the germline ends. CDR1 and CDR2 from the germline V gene are SGHDT and YYEEEE. There are 13 residues in the CDR3. The CDR3: CASSLERVDTQYF. For the CDR3, the DNA is TGTGCCAGCAGCTTGGAACGAGTGGATACGCAGTATTTT.

The chain links TRBV2 to TRBJ2-7; TRBD2 matches at 9 bases. Germline assignment: CDR1 SNHLY and CDR2 FYNNEI. The CDR3 loop spans 16 amino acids. Trimming at V came to 0 bases and at J to 6 bases, leaving 9 bases not matched to a gene. The CDR3 coding sequence is TGTGCCAGCAGTGAAGCGCTTGCGGGAGGGCCTGGCGAGCAGTACTTC. Residues: CASSEALAGGPGEQYF.

The chain couples TRBV10-2 to TRBJ1-5; D call uncertain. With 7 bases removed from V and 0 bases from J, the gap between germline ends came to 13 bases. Germline V lookup: CDR1 WSHSY, CDR2 SAAADI. The CDR3 contains 15 residues. The DNA for the CDR3 is TGCGCCAGCACCAGCTCGGGGAATAGCAATCAGCCCCAGCATTTT. Protein sequence: CASTSSGNSNQPQHF.

This clone has a single count. The V gene is TRBV7-6, the J gene TRBJ2-3; tentatively, D is TRBD1 (6 bases). Germline loops: CDR1 SGHVS, CDR2 FNYEAQ. This CDR3 comprises 16 residues. Between the trimmed V and J ends, which lost 5 bases and 1 base, there was a span of 16 bases. CDR3 in amino acids: CASSTGGSTRTDTQYF. As DNA, the CDR3 is TGTGCCAGCAGCACTGGGGGCAGTACTCGCACAGATACGCAGTATTTT.

This chain uses TRBV28 with TRBJ1-2; D is ambiguous. The CDR3 has 12 amino acids. Trimming took 5 bases from V and 1 from J, leaving 5 bases between them. Germline V CDR1 and CDR2: MDHEN, SYDVKM. The DNA for the CDR3 is TGTGCCAGCAGTCCCCTTAACTATGGCTACACCTTC. It is translated as CASSPLNYGYTF.

J is TRBJ2-3 and V is TRBV7-9; TRBD2 agrees at 9 bases. Trimming took 3 bases from V and 2 from J; bases not matched to a gene: 6. This CDR3 contains 16 residues. Germline V gene sequence: CDR1 SEHNR, CDR2 FQNEAQ (reference sequence). For the CDR3, the DNA is TGTGCCAGCAGCTTCGTGGGCGGGGGGGCCACAGATACGCAGTATTTT. As protein: CASSFVGGGATDTQYF.

In this sample, this clone turned up once. The rearrangement uses TRBV5-6 and TRBJ1-5, with TRBD1 matching 8 bases. The CDR3 totals 16 residues. Trimming at V came to 3 bases and at J to 0 bases, leaving 5 bases not matched to a gene. In germline, CDR1 is SGHDT, CDR2 YYEEEE. The CDR3, as DNA: TGTGCCAGCAGCTCAACAGGGGGAAATAGCAATCAGCCCCAGCATTTT. This sequence encodes CASSSTGGNSNQPQHF.

The rearrangement links TRBV3-1 (or the pseudogene TRBV3-2) to TRBJ1-5, with 8 bases aligning to TRBD1. CDR1 and CDR2 (germline): LGHDT, YNNKEL (reference sequence). Losses at the gene ends were 4 bases for V and 5 bases for J; bases not matched to a gene: 4. The CDR3 runs 14 residues. The CDR3 nucleotides read TGTGCCAGCAGCCCGGGACAGGACGATCAGCCCCAGCATTTT. It specifies CASSPGQDDQPQHF.

This chain joins TRBV30 and TRBJ2-7, with a tentative D call TRBD2 (6 bases). CDR1 is GTSNPN and CDR2 is SVGIG in the germline V gene (reference sequence). CDR3 length equals 13 residues. Trimming shortened V by 0 bases and J by 5 bases, and 11 bases separated the two germline ends. Here the CDR3 reads CAWSVLLAHEQYF. CDR3 sequence (DNA): TGTGCCTGGAGTGTACTTCTAGCGCACGAGCAGTACTTC.

This clone was seen only once. V and J are TRBV6-5 and TRBJ1-1; no clear D gene. V gave up 0 bases and J gave up 3 bases, with 5 bases separating them. CDR1 is MNHEY, CDR2 SVGAGI, per germline. The CDR3 runs 13 residues. In DNA, the CDR3 is TGTGCCAGCAGTTACTCTTCCTACACTGAAGCTTTCTTT. This sequence encodes CASSYSSYTEAFF.

This chain joins TRBV9 and TRBJ2-2, with 8 bases matching TRBD1. The CDR3 contains 15 residues. Unmatched junction bases numbered 4, after V lost 3 bases and J lost 3 bases. Germline CDR1 and CDR2: SGDLS and YYNGEE. The CDR3 spells CASSADRVHTGELFF. CDR3 nucleotide sequence: TGTGCCAGCAGCGCGGACAGGGTACACACCGGGGAGCTGTTTTTT.

The chain joins TRBV6-5 to TRBJ1-3, with unresolved D. The CDR3 covers 15 residues. Germline V gene sequence: CDR1 MNHEY, CDR2 SVGAGI. Between the trimmed V and J ends, which lost 2 bases and 0 bases, there was a span of 8 bases. The CDR3 protein is CASSYDDISGNTIYF. The CDR3 region has the DNA TGTGCCAGCAGTTACGACGACATCTCTGGAAACACCATATATTTT.

This clone was seen more than once but under ten times. The genes are TRBV19 and TRBJ2-1; maybe TRBD2 (5 bases). The V gene lost 2 bases and the J gene lost 0 bases, with 20 bases spanning the gap. The CDR3 has 19 amino acids. From germline, CDR1 is LNHDA and CDR2 SQIVND (reference sequence). The CDR3 sequence is CASSIYGGSLPSSYNEQFF. CDR3 nucleotide sequence: TGTGCCAGTAGTATATATGGAGGCAGTCTGCCCAGCTCCTACAATGAGCAGTTCTTC. Full variable domain (outside the CDR3, taken from reference TRBV19 and TRBJ2-1): DGGITQSPKYLFRKEGQNVTLSCEQNLNHDAMYWYRQDPGQGLRLIYYSQIVNDFQKGDIAEGYSVSREKKESFPLTVTSAQKNPTAFYLCASSIYGGSLPSSYNEQFFGPGTRLTVL.

The V and J genes are TRBV4-2 and TRBJ2-5, with D possibly being TRBD2 (5 bases). The CDR3 contains 15 residues. Per the germline V gene, CDR1 is LGHNA and CDR2 is YNFKEQ. Trimming cost V 0 bases and J 5 bases, with 13 bases left between them. The CDR3 here is CASSQETASGETQYF. The DNA of the CDR3 is TGTGCCAGCAGCCAAGAGACTGCTTCGGGGGAGACCCAGTACTTC.

The chain couples TRBV5-1 to TRBJ2-1; weak D call: TRBD2 (6 bases). Germline loops: CDR1 SGHRS, CDR2 YFSETQ. V was trimmed by 3 bases and J by 1 base, leaving 11 bases between them. CDR3 length equals 15 residues. The CDR3 here is CASSWEVKSYNEQFF. CDR3 bases: TGCGCCAGCAGCTGGGAGGTGAAATCCTACAATGAGCAGTTCTTC. Looking up the rest from reference TRBV5-1 and TRBJ2-1 gives the full variable domain: KAGVTQTPRYLIKTRGQQVTLSCSPISGHRSVSWYQQTPGQGLQFLFEYFSETQRNKGNFPGRFSGRQFSNSRSEMNVSTLELGDSALYLCASSWEVKSYNEQFFGPGTRLTVL.

The gene calls are TRBV2 and TRBJ2-3, with 8 positions matching TRBD2. Trimming took 5 bases from V and 0 from J; bases not matched to a gene: 4. CDR1 and CDR2 from the germline V gene are SNHLY and FYNNEI. The CDR3 covers 15 residues. DNA for the CDR3: TGTGCCAGCAGTCGGACTAGCCGGAGCACAGATACGCAGTATTTT. This sequence encodes CASSRTSRSTDTQYF.

The V gene is TRBV20-1, the J gene TRBJ2-3; no reliable D call. The CDR3 covers 13 residues. Germline V lookup: CDR1 DFQATT, CDR2 SNEGSKA (reference sequence). Trimming removed 3 bases from V and 0 bases from J, with 7 bases in between. CDR3 DNA sequence: TGCAGTGCTAGTTTAGTGAGCACAGATACGCAGTATTTT. Protein: CSASLVSTDTQYF.

This clone appeared a single time. J is TRBJ1-5 and V is TRBV28; possibly TRBD1 for D (6 bases). The CDR3 contains 14 residues. Germline V gene sequence: CDR1 MDHEN, CDR2 SYDVKM. Trimming left V 6 bases short and J 3 bases short, with 12 bases between. CDR3 in amino acids: CASRPGTYNQPQHF. CDR3 in DNA: TGTGCCAGCAGGCCTGGGACATACAATCAGCCCCAGCATTTT.

The CDR3 spells CASSPPAAAWHEQFF. The CDR3 DNA sequence: TGTGCCAGCAGCCCACCAGCGGCAGCCTGGCATGAGCAGTTCTTC. This chain links TRBV13 with TRBJ2-1; TRBD2 might be the D (5 bases). The length of the CDR3 is 15 residues. V lost 5 bases, J lost 8 bases, and 19 bases lay in between. Per germline, CDR1 PRHDT and CDR2 FYEKMQ (reference sequence).

This chain connects TRBV7-3 to TRBJ2-3; 9 bases align to TRBD2. After removal of 5 bases from V and 1 base from J, the junction contained 10 bases not matched to a gene. The CDR3 is made up of 17 amino acids. Germline CDR1 reads SGHTA; CDR2 reads FQGTGA. The CDR3 sequence is CASSSSGGGFGTDTQYF. The CDR3 nucleotides read TGTGCCAGCAGCAGTAGCGGGGGTGGTTTTGGCACAGATACGCAGTATTTT.

The J gene is TRBJ1-1, the V gene TRBV6-1, with 7 bases matching TRBD1. The CDR3 runs to 17 residues. In germline, CDR1 is MNHNS, CDR2 SASEGT. Trimming cost V 2 bases and J 0 bases; bases outside gene matches: 9. CDR3 protein: CASSEFGRGKMNTEAFF. CDR3 coding DNA: TGTGCCAGCAGTGAATTTGGCAGGGGGAAAATGAACACTGAAGCTTTCTTT.

The chain uses TRBV27 and TRBJ2-1; D possibly corresponds to TRBD1 (6 bases). V lost 4 bases and J lost 1, with 8 bases in between. The CDR3 covers 14 residues. Germline V gene sequence: CDR1 MNHEY, CDR2 SMNVEV (reference sequence). Written as DNA, the CDR3 is TGTGCCAGCAGTTACAGGGAATCCTACAATGAGCAGTTCTTC. Protein: CASSYRESYNEQFF.

The chain combines TRBV2 with TRBJ2-7; 7 bases align to TRBD1. With 4 bases clipped from V and 1 base from J, the junction kept 7 bases outside the gene matches. The germline V gene has CDR1 SNHLY and CDR2 FYNNEI. The CDR3 has 15 amino acids. This CDR3 is CASSAWTGDSYEQYF. The CDR3 nucleotides are TGTGCCAGCAGTGCATGGACAGGTGATTCCTACGAGCAGTACTTC.

This clone occurred once. This chain uses TRBV6-5 with TRBJ1-2; D is undetermined. Trimming took off 5 bases at V and 3 bases at J, with 10 bases between the two ends. CDR1 MNHEY and CDR2 SVGAGI come from the germline V gene. CDR3 length equals 13 residues. The CDR3 DNA is TGTGCCAGCAGTCCCTCGGGAGACTATGGCTACACCTTC. Protein: CASSPSGDYGYTF.

V gene TRBV7-6 combines with J gene TRBJ1-4, with 11 bases identical to TRBD1. CDR3 length equals 17 residues. Germline V CDR1 and CDR2: SGHVS, FNYEAQ. J gave up 3 bases and V 5 bases, and 8 bases lay outside the gene matches. The CDR3, as DNA: TGTGCCAGCAGCCCCAGGGACAGGGGGTTTCCTAATGAAAAACTGTTTTTT. As protein: CASSPRDRGFPNEKLFF. The full variable domain, completed using reference TRBV7-6 and TRBJ1-4, is GAGVSQSPRYKVTKRGQDVALRCDPISGHVSLYWYRQALGQGPEFLTYFNYEAQQDKSGLPNDRFSAERPEGSISTLTIQRTEQRDSAMYRCASSPRDRGFPNEKLFFGSGTQLSVL.

The rearrangement joins TRBV28 to TRBJ2-1; D unclear. This CDR3 region has 14 residues. V lost 6 bases and J lost 0, with 9 bases in between. Germline V gene data show CDR1 as MDHEN and CDR2 as SYDVKM. CDR3 sequence (DNA): TGTGCCAGCAGGTTCACGAGCTCCTACAATGAGCAGTTCTTC. Its translation is CASRFTSSYNEQFF.

The rearrangement joins TRBV2 to TRBJ1-3; D gene uncertain. CDR3 length: 14 residues. The V gene's germline CDR1 is SNHLY and CDR2 FYNNEI. Trimming pared 3 bases from V and 2 bases from J, leaving 8 bases between. The CDR3 protein is CASSDPGAGNTIYF. CDR3 DNA sequence: TGTGCCAGCAGTGATCCCGGGGCTGGAAACACCATATATTTT.

This rearrangement joins TRBV5-1 to TRBJ2-2, with a possible D match to TRBD1 (6 bases). The CDR3 is made up of 17 amino acids. Germline V gene lookup returns CDR1 SGHRS and CDR2 YFSETQ. V lost 6 bases and J 1 base, leaving 19 bases between the germline ends. The CDR3, as DNA: TGCGCCAGCACATTAGGATCCGGGACAATGAACACCGGGGAGCTGTTTTTT. It is translated as CASTLGSGTMNTGELFF.

J is TRBJ2-1 and V is TRBV9; 7 bases align to TRBD2. Trimming took 4 bases from V and 8 from J; bases not matched to a gene: 15. CDR3 length: 16 residues. CDR1 and CDR2 (germline): SGDLS, YYNGEE. The CDR3 DNA reads as TGTGCCAGCAGCCACAGTTCCAGCGGGGTCTCCCATGAGCAGTTCTTC. This gives the protein CASSHSSSGVSHEQFF.